The T cell receptor (beta chain) under discussion was sequenced for a study of blood T cell repertoires in COVID-19. On the study more broadly: Material from acute and convalescent COVID-19 was sourced from the United States, Italy and Spain. Sample material is recorded as cDNA or gDNA derived from T cells, B-cell-depleted T cells, or PBMCs.

After removal of 0 bases from V and 5 bases from J, the junction contained 15 bases not matched to a gene. The germline V gene encodes CDR1 LGHNA and CDR2 YNFKEQ. The CDR3 runs 19 residues. Authors' analysis steps: Nucleated cell number was recorded as an estimate derived from reference gene primer amplification. The method was immunoSEQ multiplex PCR; TCRdb's version includes in-frame clones alone and lacks a portion of them. V, J and clone size are taken as reported in that table, and D and trimming were inferred from the DNA itself. Found here are about 200,000 clones, roughly 89% of them singletons; the top ten hold 6.5%.

The TCR originated in a man in his fifties or sixties who had recovered from COVID-19. V and J are TRBV4-2 and TRBJ2-7; 11 bases map to TRBD2. Material: peripheral blood. The CDR3 sequence: CASSQESASGGRGGNEQYF. The CDR3 DNA reads as TGTGCCAGCAGCCAAGAAAGTGCTAGCGGGGGGCGGGGCGGCAACGAGCAGTACTTC.